Listed here are 4 T cell receptor beta chains from one sample, sequenced in a study of blood T cell repertoires in COVID-19. The method was immunoSEQ multiplex PCR; TCRdb's version includes in-frame clones alone and lacks a portion of them. This repertoire shows 140,000 to 150,000 clones, about 85% found once; its top ten account for 2.5% to 3%. The sample comprised peripheral blood. All receptors come from a middle-aged woman with active or convalescent COVID-19.

The J gene is TRBJ1-2, the V gene TRBV30; 9 positions agree with TRBD1. The CDR3 is 14 amino acids. Looked up from germline, CDR1 is GTSNPN and CDR2 is SVGIG (reference sequence). Trimming at V came to 5 bases and at J to 3 bases, leaving 7 bases not matched to a gene. The CDR3 sequence is CAWVTGGRDYGYTF. CDR3 DNA: TGTGCCTGGGTGACAGGGGGGCGCGACTATGGCTACACCTTC.

This clone was counted many times. V is TRBV6-4 and J is TRBJ2-2, with D tentatively TRBD1 (5 bases). The V gene lost 5 bases and the J gene lost 2 bases, with 15 bases spanning the gap. This CDR3 region has 16 residues. Looked up from germline, CDR1 is MRHNA and CDR2 is SNTAGT. The CDR3 DNA is TGTGCCAGCAGTTTATCAGGGAATGACAACACCGGGGAGCTGTTTTTT. Residues: CASSLSGNDNTGELFF.

The V call is TRBV4-1, the J call TRBJ1-6, with TRBD1 matching 7 bases. Trimming at V came to 5 bases and at J to 0 bases, leaving 7 bases not matched to a gene. The CDR3 extends over 17 amino acids. The germline V gene has CDR1 MGHRA and CDR2 YSYEKL. The chain's CDR3 is CASSYRTGISYNSPLHF. DNA for the CDR3: TGCGCCAGCAGCTACCGGACAGGAATCTCCTATAATTCACCCCTCCACTTT.

V gene TRBV7-9 combines with J gene TRBJ1-3; D is perhaps TRBD1 (5 bases). This CDR3 spans 15 amino acids. V lost 7 bases and J lost 4, with 17 bases in between. In germline, CDR1 is SEHNR, CDR2 FQNEAQ (reference sequence). DNA for the CDR3: TGTGCCAGCAACCCCTTAGGGGCGGGAGGAAACACCATATATTTT. This gives the protein CASNPLGAGGNTIYF.